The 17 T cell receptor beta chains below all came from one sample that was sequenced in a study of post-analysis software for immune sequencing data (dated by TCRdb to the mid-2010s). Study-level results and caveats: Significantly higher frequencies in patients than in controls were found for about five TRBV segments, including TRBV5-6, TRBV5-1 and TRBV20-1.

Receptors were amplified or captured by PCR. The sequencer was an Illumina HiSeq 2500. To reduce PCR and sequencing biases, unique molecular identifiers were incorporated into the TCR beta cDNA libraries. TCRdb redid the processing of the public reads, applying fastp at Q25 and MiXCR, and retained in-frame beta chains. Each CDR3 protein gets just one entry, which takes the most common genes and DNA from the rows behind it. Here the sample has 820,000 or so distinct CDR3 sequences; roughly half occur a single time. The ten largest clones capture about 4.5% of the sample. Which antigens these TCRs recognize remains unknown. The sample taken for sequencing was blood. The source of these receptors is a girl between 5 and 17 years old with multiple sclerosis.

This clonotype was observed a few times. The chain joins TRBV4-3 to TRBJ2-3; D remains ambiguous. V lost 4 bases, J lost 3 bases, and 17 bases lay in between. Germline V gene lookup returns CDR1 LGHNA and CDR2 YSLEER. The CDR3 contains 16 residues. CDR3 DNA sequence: TGCGCCAGCAGCCCCTACTATGTAGTACATACAGATACGCAGTATTTT. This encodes CASSPYYVVHTDTQYF.

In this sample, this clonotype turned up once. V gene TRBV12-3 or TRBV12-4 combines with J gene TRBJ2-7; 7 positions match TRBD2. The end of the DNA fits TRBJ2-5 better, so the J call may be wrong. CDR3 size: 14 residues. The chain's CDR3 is CASSFSGGLRTQYF. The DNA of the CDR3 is TGTGCCAGCAGTTTTTCCGGGGGGTTAAGGACCCAGTACTTC.

The CDR3 region is CSAPSVSYEQYF. Written as DNA, the CDR3 is TGCAGTGCTCCGAGCGTTTCCTACGAGCAGTACTTC. V and J are TRBV20-1 and TRBJ2-7; D is ambiguous. V was cut by 5 bases and J by 1 base, with 9 bases left in between. The CDR3 is made up of 12 amino acids. Germline V gene sequence: CDR1 DFQATT, CDR2 SNEGSKA (reference sequence).

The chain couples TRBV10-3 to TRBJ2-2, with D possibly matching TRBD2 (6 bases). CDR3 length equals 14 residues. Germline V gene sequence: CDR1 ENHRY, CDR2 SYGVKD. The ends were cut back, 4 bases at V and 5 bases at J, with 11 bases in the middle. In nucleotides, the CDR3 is TGTGCCATCAGTGCATTGGAGGGAACCGGGGAGCTGTTTTTT. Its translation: CAISALEGTGELFF.

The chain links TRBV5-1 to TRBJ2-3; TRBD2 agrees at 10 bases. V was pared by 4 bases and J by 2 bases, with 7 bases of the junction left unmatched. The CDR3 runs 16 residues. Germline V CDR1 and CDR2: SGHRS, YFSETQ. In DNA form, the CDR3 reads TGCGCCAGCAGCCCAGTAGCGGGAGGCCCCACAGATACGCAGTATTTT. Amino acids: CASSPVAGGPTDTQYF.

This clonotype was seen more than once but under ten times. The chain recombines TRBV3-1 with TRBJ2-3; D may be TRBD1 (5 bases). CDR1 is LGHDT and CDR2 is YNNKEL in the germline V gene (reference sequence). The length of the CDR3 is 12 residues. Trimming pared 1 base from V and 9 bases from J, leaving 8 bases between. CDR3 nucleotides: TGTGCCAGCAGCCAAGGGGCAGGGACGCAGTATTTT. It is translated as CASSQGAGTQYF.

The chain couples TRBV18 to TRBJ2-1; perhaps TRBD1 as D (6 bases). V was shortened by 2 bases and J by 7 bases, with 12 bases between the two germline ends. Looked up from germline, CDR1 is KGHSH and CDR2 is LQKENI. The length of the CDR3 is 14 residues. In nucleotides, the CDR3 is TGTGCCAGCTCACCAACATCACAGGGAAATGAGCAGTTCTTC. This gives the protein CASSPTSQGNEQFF.

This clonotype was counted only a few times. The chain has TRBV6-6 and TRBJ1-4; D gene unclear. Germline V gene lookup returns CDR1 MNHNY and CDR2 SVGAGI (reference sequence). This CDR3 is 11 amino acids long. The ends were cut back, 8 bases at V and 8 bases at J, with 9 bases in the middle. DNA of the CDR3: TGTGCCAGCCAGACTGGGGAAAAACTGTTTTTT. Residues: CASQTGEKLFF.

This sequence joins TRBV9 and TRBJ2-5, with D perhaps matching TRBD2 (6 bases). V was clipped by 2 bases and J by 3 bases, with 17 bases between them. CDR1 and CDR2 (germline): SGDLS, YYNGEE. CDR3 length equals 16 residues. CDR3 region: CASSVQRGWEEETQYF. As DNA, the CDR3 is TGTGCCAGCAGCGTCCAACGGGGTTGGGAGGAAGAGACCCAGTACTTC.

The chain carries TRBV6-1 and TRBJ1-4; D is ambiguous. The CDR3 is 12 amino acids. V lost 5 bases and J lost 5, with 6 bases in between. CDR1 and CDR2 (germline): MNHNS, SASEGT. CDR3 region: CASSPINEKLFF. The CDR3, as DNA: TGTGCCAGCAGTCCAATAAATGAAAAACTGTTTTTT.

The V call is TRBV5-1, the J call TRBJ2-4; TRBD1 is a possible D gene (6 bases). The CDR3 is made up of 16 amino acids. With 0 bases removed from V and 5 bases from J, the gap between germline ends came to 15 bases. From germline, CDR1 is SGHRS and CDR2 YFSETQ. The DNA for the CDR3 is TGCGCCAGCAGCTTGGGGGCAGGGGATGTCCAAAACATTCAGTACTTC. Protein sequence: CASSLGAGDVQNIQYF.

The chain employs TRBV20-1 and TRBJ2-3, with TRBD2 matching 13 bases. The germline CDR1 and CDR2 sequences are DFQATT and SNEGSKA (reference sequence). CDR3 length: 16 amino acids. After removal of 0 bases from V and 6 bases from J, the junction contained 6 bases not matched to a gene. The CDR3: CSARDSLLAGGDTQYF. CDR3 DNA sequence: TGCAGTGCTAGAGATAGCCTACTAGCGGGAGGGGATACGCAGTATTTT.

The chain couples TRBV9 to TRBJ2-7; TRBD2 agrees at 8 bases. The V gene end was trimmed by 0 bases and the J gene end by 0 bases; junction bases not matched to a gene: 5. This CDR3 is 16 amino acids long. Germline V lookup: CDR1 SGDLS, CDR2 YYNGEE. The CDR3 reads CASSVAGSGGSYEQYF. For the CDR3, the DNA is TGTGCCAGCAGCGTAGCGGGCAGCGGGGGCTCCTACGAGCAGTACTTC.

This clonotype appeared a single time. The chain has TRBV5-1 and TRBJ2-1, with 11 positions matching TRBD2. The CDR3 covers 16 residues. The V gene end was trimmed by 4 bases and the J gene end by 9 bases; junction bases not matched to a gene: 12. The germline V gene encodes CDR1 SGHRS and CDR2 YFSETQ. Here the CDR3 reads CASSMARTSGGSEQFF. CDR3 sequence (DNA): TGCGCCAGCAGCATGGCACGAACTAGCGGGGGCAGTGAGCAGTTCTTC.

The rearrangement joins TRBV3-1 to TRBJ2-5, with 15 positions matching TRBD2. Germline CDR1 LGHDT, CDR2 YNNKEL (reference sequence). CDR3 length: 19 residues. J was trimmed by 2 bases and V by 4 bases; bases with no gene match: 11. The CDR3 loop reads CASSRQGGLAGGKQETQYF. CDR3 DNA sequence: TGTGCCAGCAGCCGCCAGGGTGGACTAGCGGGGGGGAAGCAAGAGACCCAGTACTTC.

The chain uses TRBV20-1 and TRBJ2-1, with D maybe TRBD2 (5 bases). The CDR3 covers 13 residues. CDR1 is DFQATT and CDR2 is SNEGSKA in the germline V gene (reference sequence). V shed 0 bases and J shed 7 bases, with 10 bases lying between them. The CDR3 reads CSARDREGNEQFF. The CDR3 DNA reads TGCAGTGCTAGAGATCGCGAGGGAAATGAGCAGTTCTTC.

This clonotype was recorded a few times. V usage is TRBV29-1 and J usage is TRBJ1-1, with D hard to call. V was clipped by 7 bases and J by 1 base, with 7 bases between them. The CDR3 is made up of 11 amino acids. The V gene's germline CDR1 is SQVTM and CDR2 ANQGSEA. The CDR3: CSATENTEAFF. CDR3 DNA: TGCAGCGCCACAGAGAACACTGAAGCTTTCTTT.